Following are 26 T cell receptor beta chains from one sample sequenced in a study of regulatory T cells in long-lasting Graves disease. As to time point: newly diagnosed GD, antithyroid drugs for less than 3 months. Isolated PBMC RNA provided the starting material for the TCR library. CDR3-region Arm-PCR and iRepertoire HTBI primers produced the TCR beta libraries. TCRdb used MiXCR to reprocess the multiplex PCR reads, holding one entry per CDR3 protein. The table has around 500,000 distinct CDR3 sequences, around 12% seen once. These data also featured in a second study, about T cells in Graves' hyperthyroidism and ophthalmopathy.

The sequencing here drew on peripheral blood mononuclear cells (PBMCs), taken at new diagnosis, from a patient treated with antithyroid drugs. Source of these receptors: a woman under 40 with Graves disease.

The sample holds a few counts of this clonotype. The CDR3 sequence: CASSRVDDSLYPKTIYF. CDR3 nucleotides: TGTGCCAGTAGTCGAGTCGACGACAGCCTTTATCCGAAAACCATATATTTT. The chain is built from TRBV19 and TRBJ1-3; D might be TRBD1 (5 bases). Trimming took 5 bases from V and 10 from J, leaving 27 bases between them. The length of the CDR3 is 17 residues. CDR1 LNHDA and CDR2 SQIVND come from the germline V gene (reference sequence).

This clonotype has at least ten counts. V is TRBV28 and J is TRBJ1-1; D is ambiguous. Trimming left V 3 bases short and J 0 bases short, with 8 bases between. Looked up from germline, CDR1 is MDHEN and CDR2 is SYDVKM. The CDR3 has 14 amino acids. CDR3 region: CASSFFGMNTEAFF. CDR3 in DNA: TGTGCCAGCAGTTTTTTCGGTATGAACACTGAAGCTTTCTTT.

This clonotype occurred a few times. This chain uses TRBV27 with TRBJ2-7, with 7 bases identical to TRBD2. The CDR3 extends over 14 amino acids. The germline gives CDR1 MNHEY, CDR2 SMNVEV (reference sequence). Trimming cost V 8 bases and J 2 bases; bases outside gene matches: 9. CDR3 in DNA: TGTGCCAGCCGCTCCTCGGGGGGAACCTACGAGCAGTACTTC. This sequence encodes CASRSSGGTYEQYF.

This clonotype was detected ten times or more. Since a much larger clone is just one base distant, this may be a read error. The chain links TRBV4-1 to TRBJ2-1; D remains unclear. CDR1 is MGHRA, CDR2 YSYEKL, per germline. There are 11 residues in the CDR3. CDR3 amino acids: CASSLGDEQFF. CDR3 nucleotide sequence: TGTGCCAGCAGCTTAGGCGATGAGCAGTTCTTC.

This clonotype was observed once. The rearrangement links TRBV12-3 or TRBV12-4 to TRBJ2-5; 8 bases are a match to TRBD2. V lost 6 bases, J lost 2 bases, and 5 bases stayed unmatched. The CDR3 contains 14 residues. For the CDR3, the DNA is TGTGCCAGCAGGGGACTAGTGGCACAAGAGACCCAGTACTTC. Translation gives CASRGLVAQETQYF.

This clonotype was counted ten times or more. V and J are TRBV6-2 or TRBV6-3 and TRBJ2-5; D gene unclear. The V and J ends lost 2 bases and 4 bases respectively, with 17 bases between them. CDR3 length: 16 residues. In germline, CDR1 is MNHEY, CDR2 SVGEGT. The CDR3 nucleotides are TGTGCCAGCAGTTACCATTCTCTGAGAGGAACAGAGACCCAGTACTTC. Its protein is CASSYHSLRGTETQYF.

As to this clonotype: Just one base apart from a much larger clone, this may be a read error. V is TRBV7-8 and J is TRBJ1-4; 7 bases are shared with TRBD1. Germline V gene lookup returns CDR1 SGHVS and CDR2 FQNEAQ. The CDR3 runs to 17 residues. CDR3: CASSLFRGGGMNEELFF. CDR3 bases: TGTGCCAGCAGCTTATTCCGGGGAGGGGGCATGAATGAAGAACTGTTTTTT.

There are a few counts of this clonotype. The chain recombines TRBV10-3 with TRBJ2-3, with TRBD2 identical over 10 bases. The trim removed 10 bases at V and 5 bases at J, leaving 9 bases unmatched. The V gene's germline CDR1 is ENHRY and CDR2 SYGVKD. The CDR3 is 14 residues long. The CDR3 DNA reads as TGTGCCACAGAAGCGGGAGGGCCACTAGATACGCAGTATTTT. As protein: CATEAGGPLDTQYF.

This clonotype was recorded at least ten times. The J gene is TRBJ1-1, the V gene TRBV7-8; maybe TRBD1 (6 bases). The V end lost 6 bases, the J end lost 0 bases, and 11 bases lay between the germline ends. The CDR3 has 14 amino acids. Per the germline V gene, CDR1 is SGHVS and CDR2 is FQNEAQ. This CDR3 is CASRSGALNTEAFF. The DNA of the CDR3 is TGTGCCAGCAGATCGGGGGCTCTGAACACTGAAGCTTTCTTT.

This clonotype occurred many times. This chain links TRBV2 with TRBJ1-4; D gene uncertain. This CDR3 has 14 amino acids. The ends were cut back, 6 bases at V and 1 base at J, with 9 bases in the middle. Germline V gene lookup returns CDR1 SNHLY and CDR2 FYNNEI. The CDR3 region has the DNA TGTGCCAGCAGCCGGGTAGGAACTAATGAAAAACTGTTTTTT. This gives the protein CASSRVGTNEKLFF.

This clonotype showed up many times. V usage is TRBV7-2 and J usage is TRBJ1-1; the D gene is possibly TRBD1 (6 bases). CDR1 SGHTA and CDR2 FQGNSA come from the germline V gene. V lost 5 bases and J lost 4, with 17 bases in between. The CDR3 is made up of 15 amino acids. The CDR3 sequence: CASSPTGWGLTEAFF. As DNA, the CDR3 is TGTGCCAGCAGCCCCACCGGGTGGGGGCTCACTGAAGCTTTCTTT. Variable domain in full (rest from reference TRBV7-2 and TRBJ1-1): GAGVSQSPSNKVTEKGKDVELRCDPISGHTALYWYRQSLGQGLEFLIYFQGNSAPDKSGLPSDRFSAERTGGSVSTLTIQRTQQEDSAVYLCASSPTGWGLTEAFFGQGTRLTVV.

This clonotype was seen a single time. Just one base apart from a much larger clone, this may be a read error. The chain is built from TRBV6-2 or TRBV6-3 and TRBJ2-7; tentative D call: TRBD2 (6 bases). Germline lookup yields CDR1 MNHEY and CDR2 SVGEGT. CDR3 size: 15 residues. V was shortened by 8 bases and J by 3 bases, with 20 bases between the two germline ends. The CDR3 DNA follows: TGTGCCAGCGGTTTGGGGGTGGGACTGGGCTACGAGCAGTACTTC. It codes for CASGLGVGLGYEQYF.

This clonotype was seen many times. The chain combines TRBV12-3 or TRBV12-4 with TRBJ2-7; 11 bases map to TRBD2. The length of the CDR3 is 18 residues. With 6 bases clipped from V and 4 bases from J, the junction kept 17 bases outside the gene matches. CDR3 sequence: CASSLGLAGGGGMYEQYF. DNA of the CDR3: TGTGCCAGCAGCCTTGGGCTAGCGGGGGGAGGAGGAATGTACGAGCAGTACTTC.

In this sample, this clonotype turned up many times. The V gene is TRBV28, the J gene TRBJ1-1, with D tentatively TRBD1 (5 bases). Germline lookup yields CDR1 MDHEN and CDR2 SYDVKM. Trimming stripped 2 bases from V and 3 bases from J, with 16 bases between. The length of the CDR3 is 16 residues. CDR3 residues: CASSLRTGRWDTEAFF. The CDR3 DNA is TGTGCCAGCAGTTTACGAACGGGACGGTGGGACACTGAAGCTTTCTTT.

This clonotype appeared a few times. The rearrangement uses TRBV6-2 or TRBV6-3 and TRBJ1-2; D uncertain. The CDR3 is 11 amino acids. Germline CDR1 and CDR2: MNHEY and SVGEGT. The V end lost 4 bases, the J end lost 8 bases, and 8 bases lay between the germline ends. CDR3 DNA: TGTGCCAGCAGTTCCACGATCGGCTACACCTTC. This sequence encodes CASSSTIGYTF.

The rearrangement uses TRBV5-8 and TRBJ2-2, with TRBD2 identical over 14 bases. Germline V CDR1 and CDR2: SGHTS, YDEGEE. The CDR3 consists of 16 residues. The V gene end was trimmed by 4 bases and the J gene end by 6 bases; junction bases not matched to a gene: 5. CDR3 amino acids: CASSLRLAGGPGELFF. CDR3 sequence (DNA): TGTGCCAGCAGCCTGCGACTAGCGGGAGGGCCCGGGGAGCTGTTTTTT.

A few counts support this clonotype. This CDR3 reads CASSSEWGMNTEAFF. For the CDR3, the DNA is TGTGCCAGCAGCTCAGAATGGGGGATGAACACTGAAGCTTTCTTT. The rearrangement links TRBV7-9 to TRBJ1-1, with D possibly TRBD1 on 5 matching bases. Germline CDR1 is SEHNR and CDR2 is FQNEAQ (reference sequence). The CDR3 has 15 amino acids. V lost 4 bases, J lost 0 bases, and 12 bases lay in between.

Worth noting for this clonotype: The junction and the germline gene differ at one end; a read error may be behind it. The V gene is TRBV10-2, the J gene TRBJ2-1; 8 bases map to TRBD2. CDR1 is WSHSY and CDR2 is SAAADI in the germline V gene. This CDR3 contains 14 residues. CDR3 region: CASMLSGIGNEQSF. The CDR3, as DNA: TGCGCCAGCATGCTTAGCGGGATCGGCAATGAGCAGTCCTTC.

This clonotype showed up many times. This chain links TRBV2 with TRBJ2-7; D possibly matches TRBD1 or TRBD2 (5 bases each). This CDR3 has 14 amino acids. CDR1 and CDR2 (germline): SNHLY, FYNNEI. V lost 4 bases and J 0 bases, leaving 10 bases between the germline ends. The CDR3 DNA follows: TGTGCCAGCAGTGTGGGACGGAGCTCCTACGAGCAGTACTTC. This gives the protein CASSVGRSSYEQYF.

This clonotype has more than one count but fewer than ten. The rearrangement uses TRBV27 and TRBJ1-5, with D uncertain. The germline gives CDR1 MNHEY, CDR2 SMNVEV (reference sequence). The CDR3 totals 14 residues. Trimming shortened V by 6 bases and J by 5 bases, and 14 bases separated the two germline ends. The CDR3 region is CASSPSGFHQPQHF. CDR3 nucleotide sequence: TGTGCCAGCAGCCCTTCCGGGTTTCATCAGCCCCAGCATTTT.

In this sample, this clonotype turned up a few times. The chain has TRBV29-1 and TRBJ1-5; 7 bases match TRBD1. J gave up 3 bases and V 3 bases, and 11 bases lay outside the gene matches. The germline CDR1 and CDR2 sequences are SQVTM and ANQGSEA. This CDR3 spans 16 amino acids. Here the CDR3 reads CSVDQHRGGANQPQHF. In DNA form, the CDR3 reads TGCAGCGTTGATCAGCACAGGGGAGGGGCCAATCAGCCCCAGCATTTT.

This clonotype has a handful of counts. The junction departs from germline at one end; a sequencing error may be responsible. V usage is TRBV30 and J usage is TRBJ2-1; 11 nucleotides match TRBD2. The CDR3 is made up of 16 amino acids. The germline V gene encodes CDR1 GTSNPN and CDR2 SVGIG (reference sequence). CDR3 DNA sequence: TGTGCCTGGAGTTCTAGCGGGGGGAGCTCCTACGATGAGCAGTTCTTC. Encoded protein: CAWSSSGGSSYDEQFF.

The table lists this clonotype with a few counts. One end of the junction fails to match germline, which may point to a read error. V gene TRBV9 combines with J gene TRBJ2-1; 7 bases align to TRBD2. Looked up from germline, CDR1 is SGDLS and CDR2 is YYNGEE. CDR3 length equals 14 residues. CDR3 sequence reads: CASSGSRLGGSGVF. CDR3 bases: TGTGCCAGCAGCGGGTCCAGGTTAGGCGGGAGCGGGGTCTTC.

This clonotype was detected a few times. The chain links TRBV4-3 to TRBJ2-2; a weak D match, TRBD1 (5 bases). CDR3 length: 14 amino acids. V was trimmed by 3 bases and J by 5 bases, leaving 10 bases between them. In germline, CDR1 is LGHNA, CDR2 YSLEER. The chain's CDR3 is CASSHPGQTGELFF. Here the CDR3 DNA reads TGCGCCAGCAGCCATCCAGGGCAAACCGGGGAGCTGTTTTTT.

This clonotype was seen at least ten times. CDR3 bases: TGTGCCAGCAGTTACTCGAGACTAGCGGGAGTAGAGACCCAGTACTTC. Protein product: CASSYSRLAGVETQYF. The V gene is TRBV6-6, the J gene TRBJ2-5; 12 positions match TRBD2. This CDR3 is built from 16 residues. J gave up 4 bases and V 0 bases, and 3 bases lay outside the gene matches. Germline V gives CDR1 MNHNY, CDR2 SVGAGI (reference sequence).

The table lists this clonotype with many counts. CDR3 DNA sequence: TGTGCCAGCAGTTTTAGTCCGGGATTCAGGGTCTACGAGCAGTACTTC. It encodes CASSFSPGFRVYEQYF. V and J are TRBV28 and TRBJ2-7, with D perhaps TRBD1 or TRBD2 (5 bases each). The CDR3 is 16 residues long. Germline CDR1 is MDHEN and CDR2 is SYDVKM. Trimming cost V 3 bases and J 3 bases, with 18 bases left between them.